Following are 30 T cell receptor beta chains from one sample sequenced in a study of PD-L1 blockade in urothelial cancer. This table comes from immunoSEQ multiplex PCR, and its TCRdb copy is limited to in-frame clones, with some not included. The sample lists about 49,000 clones; roughly 78% were seen once. Stated time point: pretreatment peripheral blood. Sequencing was performed on PBMCs, taken around atezolizumab (anti-PD-L1) treatment. The receptors shown here come from an older man with urothelial cancer.

This chain joins TRBV6-1 and TRBJ1-5, with TRBD1 matching over 7 bases. V lost 1 base, J lost 5 bases, and 2 bases stayed unmatched. This CDR3 has 14 amino acids. Germline V gene sequence: CDR1 MNHNS, CDR2 SASEGT. The CDR3 sequence: CASSEVRGHQPQHF. CDR3 sequence (DNA): TGTGCCAGCAGTGAAGTGAGGGGGCATCAGCCCCAGCATTTT.

The chain carries TRBV27 and TRBJ2-2, with D unresolved. CDR3 size: 12 residues. Between the trimmed V and J ends, which lost 4 bases and 4 bases, there was a span of 4 bases. Germline-derived CDR1 and CDR2 are MNHEY and SMNVEV (reference sequence). The CDR3 here is CASSWSTGELFF. CDR3 DNA sequence: TGTGCCAGCAGTTGGAGCACCGGGGAGCTGTTTTTT.

The sample holds a few counts of this clone. The chain recombines TRBV6-5 with TRBJ2-7, with 10 bases lining up with TRBD1. Germline loops: CDR1 MNHEY, CDR2 SVGAGI. This CDR3 comprises 16 residues. V lost 0 bases and J lost 2; bases outside the gene matches: 4. The chain's CDR3 is CASSYSSGTGAYEQYF. In DNA form, the CDR3 reads TGTGCCAGCAGTTACTCGTCAGGGACAGGGGCCTACGAGCAGTACTTC.

Concerning this clone itself: The CDR3 carries no conserved terminal phenylalanine or tryptophan, so it likely arises from a read error. The rearrangement joins TRBV5-6 to TRBJ1-2; 8 positions agree with TRBD1. The CDR3 covers 16 residues. The V segment lost 1 base and the J segment 6 bases; nucleotides outside the gene matches: 11. The germline CDR1 and CDR2 sequences are SGHDT and YYEEEE. The CDR3 protein is CASSLILPDRDNGYTL. The CDR3 DNA reads TGTGCCAGCAGCTTGATATTACCGGACAGGGATAATGGCTACACCCTC.

J is TRBJ1-4 and V is TRBV5-4; possible D gene TRBD1, 5 bases. Germline V lookup: CDR1 SGHNT, CDR2 YYREEE (reference sequence). CDR3 length: 14 residues. V was pared by 0 bases and J by 7 bases, with 10 bases between. The DNA of the CDR3 is TGTGCCAGCAGCTTGGAGGGTAGGGGTGAAAAACTGTTTTTT. Amino acids: CASSLEGRGEKLFF. Full variable domain (missing parts from reference TRBV5-4 and TRBJ1-4): ETGVTQSPTHLIKTRGQQVTLRCSSQSGHNTVSWYQQALGQGPQFIFQYYREEENGRGNFPPRFSGLQFPNYSSELNVNALELDDSALYLCASSLEGRGEKLFFGSGTQLSVL.

This sequence joins TRBV19 and TRBJ2-7; a weak D match, TRBD2 (6 bases). V was pared by 6 bases and J by 2 bases, with 14 bases between. The germline V gene has CDR1 LNHDA and CDR2 SQIVND (reference sequence). The CDR3 runs to 14 residues. This CDR3 reads CASRSEGRAYEQYF. The CDR3 coding sequence is TGTGCCAGTAGATCGGAGGGCAGGGCCTACGAGCAGTACTTC.

The chain employs TRBV2 and TRBJ1-4; TRBD1 is a possible D gene (5 bases). From germline, CDR1 is SNHLY and CDR2 FYNNEI. This CDR3 has 15 amino acids. Trimming pared 2 bases from V and 4 bases from J, leaving 11 bases between. This CDR3 reads CASSEMTAVNEKLFF. For the CDR3, the DNA is TGTGCCAGCAGTGAAATGACAGCCGTTAATGAAAAACTGTTTTTT.

The rearrangement joins TRBV28 to TRBJ1-1; D not certain. This CDR3 is built from 14 residues. Germline V CDR1 and CDR2: MDHEN, SYDVKM. Trimming left V 5 bases short and J 7 bases short, with 17 bases between. CDR3: CASSLAPAVGEAFF. CDR3 DNA: TGTGCCAGCAGTCTAGCTCCGGCCGTGGGTGAAGCTTTCTTT.

This clone was detected only a few times. This rearrangement joins TRBV6-5 to TRBJ2-5; 10 bases line up with TRBD2. This CDR3 is 15 amino acids long. Germline values: CDR1 MNHEY, CDR2 SVGAGI. V was clipped by 2 bases and J by 1 base; unmatched bases: 1. The CDR3 is CASSYASGGQETQYF. The CDR3 DNA is TGTGCCAGCAGTTACGCTAGCGGGGGCCAAGAGACCCAGTACTTC.

J is TRBJ2-3 and V is TRBV18; 12 bases fit TRBD2. CDR1 and CDR2 from the germline V gene are KGHSH and LQKENI. The CDR3 contains 19 residues. V was pared by 3 bases and J by 1 base, with 11 bases of the junction left unmatched. The CDR3 region is CASSPPLAGGPRGTDTQYF. The CDR3 region has the DNA TGTGCCAGCTCACCCCCTCTAGCGGGAGGGCCGAGGGGCACAGATACGCAGTATTTT.

This clone occurred once. The V and J genes are TRBV11-2 and TRBJ2-2; 11 nucleotides agree with TRBD2. Looked up from germline, CDR1 is SGHAT and CDR2 is FQNNGV. Losses at the gene ends were 5 bases for V and 7 bases for J; bases not matched to a gene: 3. This CDR3 has 14 amino acids. The CDR3 is CASSIAGGGGELFF. For the CDR3, the DNA is TGTGCCAGCAGCATAGCGGGAGGGGGCGGGGAGCTGTTTTTT.

The chain joins TRBV19 to TRBJ2-5; perhaps TRBD2 as D (5 bases). CDR3 length equals 13 residues. The V gene's germline CDR1 is LNHDA and CDR2 SQIVND (reference sequence). V gave up 6 bases and J gave up 5 bases, with 13 bases separating them. CDR3 amino acids: CASRAGNGETQYF. The CDR3 nucleotides are TGTGCCAGTAGGGCGGGTAACGGCGAGACCCAGTACTTC.

The table lists this clone with a few counts. The J gene is TRBJ2-1, the V gene TRBV5-1; 11 positions agree with TRBD1. The CDR3 has 14 amino acids. The V gene end was trimmed by 4 bases and the J gene end by 8 bases; junction bases not matched to a gene: 5. CDR1 is SGHRS and CDR2 is YFSETQ in the germline V gene. The CDR3 sequence: CASSPRTGGDEQFF. CDR3 DNA: TGCGCCAGCAGCCCACGGACAGGGGGCGATGAGCAGTTCTTC.

V and J are TRBV19 and TRBJ2-7; maybe TRBD1 (5 bases). This CDR3 contains 14 residues. V lost 5 bases, J lost 3 bases, and 14 bases lay in between. Germline V lookup: CDR1 LNHDA, CDR2 SQIVND (reference sequence). CDR3 residues: CASSSRDRIYEQYF. The DNA of the CDR3 is TGTGCCAGTAGTTCCCGTGACAGAATCTACGAGCAGTACTTC.

This clone has only one observation. V gene TRBV5-1 combines with J gene TRBJ2-7; 7 bases match TRBD2. The CDR3 totals 16 residues. Germline CDR1 reads SGHRS; CDR2 reads YFSETQ. V gave up 3 bases and J gave up 2 bases; unmatched junction bases: 11. CDR3 residues: CASSSQASGTTYEQYF. CDR3 in DNA: TGCGCCAGCAGCTCCCAGGCCTCCGGGACTACCTACGAGCAGTACTTC.

This clone turned up a few times. This chain joins TRBV11-2 and TRBJ2-1, with D possibly being TRBD2 (6 bases). Germline lookup yields CDR1 SGHAT and CDR2 FQNNGV. The CDR3 loop spans 19 amino acids. The V end lost 1 base, the J end lost 3 bases, and 22 bases lay between the germline ends. The CDR3 DNA reads as TGTGCCAGCAGCTTAGGAGGCAGGGCCGGAGGAGGGTTCTACAATGAGCAGTTCTTC. The encoded protein is CASSLGGRAGGGFYNEQFF.

The rearrangement links TRBV6-1 to TRBJ2-1; weak D call: TRBD2 (6 bases). Germline V gene sequence: CDR1 MNHNS, CDR2 SASEGT. The CDR3 consists of 14 residues. V dropped 9 bases and J dropped 5 bases, with 17 bases sitting between them. The CDR3: CASRWRGSHNEQFF. Here the CDR3 DNA reads TGTGCCAGTCGGTGGAGGGGCAGCCACAATGAGCAGTTCTTC.

The V call is TRBV25-1, the J call TRBJ2-1; D may be TRBD2 (5 bases). This CDR3 comprises 15 residues. Germline V CDR1 and CDR2: MGHDK, SYGVNS. Deletions cut 5 bases from V and 0 bases from J, with 11 bases between. The CDR3 DNA follows: TGTGCCAGCAGTATGCCGGGAAGCTCCTACAATGAGCAGTTCTTC. Translated, it gives CASSMPGSSYNEQFF.

This sequence joins TRBV28 and TRBJ2-7, with D maybe TRBD2 (6 bases). The CDR3 covers 15 residues. Germline lookup yields CDR1 MDHEN and CDR2 SYDVKM. V was trimmed by 5 bases and J by 1 base, leaving 15 bases between them. The CDR3 sequence is CASSPTGSGSYEQYF. CDR3 DNA sequence: TGTGCCAGCAGTCCCACGGGTAGCGGTTCCTACGAGCAGTACTTC.

The gene calls are TRBV29-1 and TRBJ2-3; TRBD2 matches at 8 bases. Trimming removed 4 bases from V and 4 bases from J; junction bases left unmatched: 4. The CDR3 sequence is 13 residues long. Germline assignment: CDR1 SQVTM and CDR2 ANQGSEA. The CDR3 loop reads CSVGKREPDTQYF. The CDR3 bases are TGCAGCGTTGGGAAGCGGGAGCCAGATACGCAGTATTTT.

The rearrangement links TRBV5-1 to TRBJ1-2; 8 bases line up with TRBD1. CDR3 length equals 17 residues. Trimming cost V 0 bases and J 1 base; bases outside gene matches: 8. Per germline, CDR1 SGHRS and CDR2 YFSETQ. CDR3 in DNA: TGCGCCAGCAGCTTGGCGGGACAGGAATGGGATAACTATGGCTACACCTTC. This encodes CASSLAGQEWDNYGYTF.

This chain links TRBV12-5 with TRBJ2-1; 9 positions agree with TRBD1. CDR3 length: 14 amino acids. V was pared by 6 bases and J by 5 bases, with 5 bases of the junction left unmatched. Germline CDR1 and CDR2: LGHNT and FRNRAP. CDR3 in DNA: TGTGCTAGTGGGGGGGGACAGGGCGACAATGAGCAGTTCTTC. Protein product: CASGGGQGDNEQFF.

This chain uses TRBV6-1 with TRBJ2-6; perhaps TRBD1 as D (6 bases). The germline V and J ends were trimmed by 5 bases and 2 bases, with 10 bases remaining between them. Germline V gene sequence: CDR1 MNHNS, CDR2 SASEGT. This CDR3 has 15 amino acids. The CDR3 loop reads CASSSQGPGANVLTF. Written as DNA, the CDR3 is TGTGCCAGCAGTTCACAGGGTCCTGGGGCCAACGTCCTGACTTTC.

The chain links TRBV15 to TRBJ1-1, with D possibly matching TRBD1 (5 bases). Germline V gene lookup returns CDR1 LNHNV and CDR2 YYDKDF (reference sequence). Trimming pared 0 bases from V and 3 bases from J, leaving 14 bases between. The CDR3 is made up of 16 amino acids. The CDR3 is CATSRDWGERDTEAFF. DNA of the CDR3: TGTGCCACCAGCAGAGATTGGGGGGAGAGGGACACTGAAGCTTTCTTT.

Only a few counts were recorded for this clone. The chain joins TRBV7-2 to TRBJ2-3; tentatively, D is TRBD2 (5 bases). Germline values: CDR1 SGHTA, CDR2 FQGNSA. The CDR3 spans 15 residues. V was clipped by 4 bases and J by 3 bases, with 14 bases between them. The CDR3 bases are TGTGCCAGCAGCTACCGAGGGCCTCGAACAGATACGCAGTATTTT. This translates into CASSYRGPRTDTQYF.

V is TRBV5-1 and J is TRBJ1-1, with TRBD1 as a possible D gene (6 bases). Trimming removed 7 bases from V and 2 bases from J, with 15 bases in between. Germline loops: CDR1 SGHRS, CDR2 YFSETQ. The CDR3 is made up of 14 amino acids. CDR3 nucleotide sequence: TGCGCCAGCCAAACATCGGACAGAAACACTGAAGCTTTCTTT. Translation gives CASQTSDRNTEAFF.

The rearrangement joins TRBV5-1 to TRBJ1-5; TRBD1 is a possible D gene (6 bases). The germline CDR1 and CDR2 sequences are SGHRS and YFSETQ. V lost 4 bases to trimming and J lost 6 bases, with 20 bases between them. The length of the CDR3 is 16 residues. The CDR3 region is CASSPTGAGGGQPQHF. The CDR3 DNA reads TGCGCCAGCAGCCCCACCGGCGCGGGGGGCGGTCAGCCCCAGCATTTT.

The J gene is TRBJ1-3, the V gene TRBV5-1; perhaps TRBD1 as D (6 bases). The germline V and J ends were trimmed by 3 bases and 8 bases, with 12 bases remaining between them. This CDR3 is 13 amino acids long. Germline loops: CDR1 SGHRS, CDR2 YFSETQ. As DNA, the CDR3 is TGCGCCAGCAGCTCACAGGGTGAGGACACCATATATTTT. It encodes CASSSQGEDTIYF. Variable domain in full (rest from reference TRBV5-1 and TRBJ1-3): KAGVTQTPRYLIKTRGQQVTLSCSPISGHRSVSWYQQTPGQGLQFLFEYFSETQRNKGNFPGRFSGRQFSNSRSEMNVSTLELGDSALYLCASSSQGEDTIYFGEGSWLTVV.

The CDR3 is CASSHRRAAGGYTF. In nucleotides, the CDR3 is TGTGCCAGCAGTCACAGGAGGGCGGCGGGCGGCTACACCTTC. V usage is TRBV28 and J usage is TRBJ1-2, with a possible D match to TRBD1 (5 bases). The CDR3 has 14 residues. CDR1 MDHEN and CDR2 SYDVKM come from the germline V gene. Trimming took 5 bases from V and 8 from J, leaving 18 bases between them.

The CDR3 reads CATRSGRAGETQYF. CDR3 DNA: TGTGCCACCCGTAGCGGGAGGGCCGGGGAGACCCAGTACTTC. The V call is TRBV19, the J call TRBJ2-5; 11 positions agree with TRBD2. V shed 10 bases and J 5 bases; nucleotides not matched to a gene: 9. CDR3 length equals 14 residues. Looked up from germline, CDR1 is LNHDA and CDR2 is SQIVND (reference sequence).